This entry concerns a single T cell receptor beta chain. Its antigen is unknown. At one of its ends the junction is not consistent with the germline gene, which may arise from a read error. This sample was included in a study of cytomegalovirus exposure and HLA in healthy donors. For the study at large: Assignment to the Caucasian-associated ancestry cluster applied to around 80% of the approximately 400 genotyped donors.

Germline V gene sequence: CDR1 SEHNR, CDR2 FQNEAQ (reference sequence). This CDR3 is 14 amino acids long. PCR employed 60 Vbeta and 13 Jbeta primers. The method was immunoSEQ multiplex PCR; TCRdb's version includes in-frame clones alone and lacks a portion of them. The sample shows about 100,000 clones, around 86% of them seen only once. The donors comprised healthy bone marrow donors. Notes on the study in general: Cytomegalovirus-associated TCR beta chains were listed, numbering some 180.

The specimen was PBMCs. The chain couples TRBV7-9 to TRBJ2-7; D remains unclear. The clonotype comes from a woman aged 70-85 years in good health and CMV-seropositive. As DNA, the CDR3 is TGTTCCAGCAGCTTAGTCTCTACCTCCTACGAGCAGTACTTC. The encoded protein is CSSSLVSTSYEQYF.